This record covers a single T cell receptor beta chain. These data belong to a study of blood T cell repertoires in COVID-19. This table comes from immunoSEQ multiplex PCR, and its TCRdb copy is limited to in-frame clones, with some not included. The table has 150,000 to 200,000 clones, 65% to 85% seen once; the top ten hold roughly 2.6%. From germline, CDR1 is LNHDA and CDR2 SQIVND (reference sequence). The trim removed 4 bases at V and 0 bases at J, leaving 3 bases unmatched. The CDR3 runs to 15 residues. This receptor was taken from a human donor with acute or convalescent COVID-19. The donor label of this sample is uncertain. The V call is TRBV19, the J call TRBJ1-5; 7 positions agree with TRBD1. The specimen was peripheral blood. CDR3 nucleotide sequence: TGTGCCAGTAGTACCGGACAGGCTAGCAATCAGCCCCAGCATTTT. Translation gives CASSTGQASNQPQHF.